The 22 T cell receptor beta chains listed next were all sequenced from one sample in a study of blood T cell repertoires in COVID-19. Measured with immunoSEQ multiplex PCR; TCRdb has only the in-frame clones, and not every one. The sample consists of tens of thousands of clones, 90% of them appearing once. The specimen sequenced was peripheral blood. The receptors stem from a man in his forties or fifties with acute or convalescent COVID-19.

This clone appeared a single time. The V gene is TRBV15, the J gene TRBJ1-1; the D gene is possibly TRBD1 (6 bases). CDR1 is LNHNV and CDR2 is YYDKDF in the germline V gene (reference sequence). This CDR3 spans 13 amino acids. The V end lost 6 bases, the J end lost 3 bases, and 11 bases lay between the germline ends. CDR3 in amino acids: CATSKGGDTEAFF. In DNA, the CDR3 is TGTGCCACCAGTAAGGGGGGGGACACTGAAGCTTTCTTT.

The chain links TRBV18 to TRBJ2-5; D gene unclear. The CDR3 is 13 residues long. Trimming removed 3 bases at V and 1 base at J, with 6 bases between. CDR1 is KGHSH and CDR2 is LQKENI in the germline V gene. The DNA of the CDR3 is TGTGCCAGCTCACCGGGCAGCCAAGAGACCCAGTACTTC. It codes for CASSPGSQETQYF.

J is TRBJ1-2 and V is TRBV4-1; 8 bases are a match to TRBD1. The J segment lost 1 base and the V segment lost 2 bases, leaving 6 bases of the junction unmatched. The germline gives CDR1 MGHRA, CDR2 YSYEKL. The CDR3 has 16 amino acids. DNA of the CDR3: TGCGCCAGCAGCCAAAGGACAGGGACTTTTAACTATGGCTACACCTTC. This sequence encodes CASSQRTGTFNYGYTF.

The J gene is TRBJ2-1, the V gene TRBV18, with 8 bases that match TRBD1. The length of the CDR3 is 13 residues. V lost 3 bases and J lost 7; bases outside the gene matches: 2. Germline CDR1 is KGHSH and CDR2 is LQKENI. CDR3 in DNA: TGTGCCAGCTCACCGGACAGGGAGAATGAGCAGTTCTTC. Translated, it gives CASSPDRENEQFF.

The chain uses TRBV6-5 and TRBJ2-7; D may be TRBD1 (5 bases). CDR1 MNHEY and CDR2 SVGAGI come from the germline V gene. Trimming stripped 0 bases from V and 6 bases from J, with 9 bases between. The CDR3 runs 13 residues. CDR3 residues: CASSYSRVGEQYF. In DNA form, the CDR3 reads TGTGCCAGCAGTTACTCCAGGGTAGGCGAGCAGTACTTC.

The V call is TRBV12-5, the J call TRBJ2-3, with 9 bases identical to TRBD2. Germline CDR1 is LGHNT and CDR2 is FRNRAP. V lost 5 bases, J lost 3 bases, and 9 bases stayed unmatched. The CDR3 has 16 residues. CDR3 in amino acids: CASGPGTSSFTDTQYF. The CDR3 DNA reads TGTGCTAGTGGTCCCGGGACTAGCTCGTTTACAGATACGCAGTATTTT.

The rearrangement links TRBV5-1 to TRBJ2-7, with D perhaps matching TRBD2 (5 bases). The germline gives CDR1 SGHRS, CDR2 YFSETQ. The CDR3 extends over 13 amino acids. Trimming removed 0 bases at V and 4 bases at J, with 8 bases between. The CDR3 nucleotides are TGCGCCAGCAGCTTGGGGACTTTTTACGAGCAGTACTTC. Translated, it gives CASSLGTFYEQYF. Combining the CDR3 with reference TRBV5-1 and TRBJ2-7 gives the whole variable domain KAGVTQTPRYLIKTRGQQVTLSCSPISGHRSVSWYQQTPGQGLQFLFEYFSETQRNKGNFPGRFSGRQFSNSRSEMNVSTLELGDSALYLCASSLGTFYEQYFGPGTRLTVT.

This chain uses TRBV6-4 with TRBJ1-5, with D unclear. The CDR3 runs to 14 residues. Trimming cost V 0 bases and J 6 bases, with 9 bases left between them. The germline CDR1 and CDR2 sequences are MRHNA and SNTAGT. CDR3 sequence reads: CASSDSKEGQPQHF. The DNA for the CDR3 is TGTGCCAGCAGTGACTCGAAGGAGGGTCAGCCCCAGCATTTT.

The chain links TRBV7-8 to TRBJ2-7; possible D gene TRBD1, 6 bases. The CDR3 totals 16 residues. The germline V gene has CDR1 SGHVS and CDR2 FQNEAQ. V was clipped by 1 base and J by 2 bases, with 15 bases between them. In nucleotides, the CDR3 is TGTGCCAGCAGCTTAGGGCACAGGGATCTAACCTACGAGCAGTACTTC. Translation gives CASSLGHRDLTYEQYF.

The chain has TRBV11-2 and TRBJ1-6; D gene unclear. CDR1 is SGHAT, CDR2 FQNNGV, per germline. The length of the CDR3 is 12 residues. V gave up 0 bases and J gave up 10 bases, with 4 bases separating them. The CDR3 DNA reads TGTGCCAGCAGCTTAGATGCGTCACCCCTCCACTTT. Protein sequence: CASSLDASPLHF.

The chain is built from TRBV5-5 and TRBJ2-2; TRBD2 matches 8 bases. Germline CDR1 SGHKS, CDR2 YYEKEE (reference sequence). J lost 4 bases, V lost 2 bases, and 4 bases had no gene match. This CDR3 contains 15 residues. In nucleotides, the CDR3 is TGTGCCAGCAGCTTCTACACTAGCGGCACCGGGGAGCTGTTTTTT. The encoded protein is CASSFYTSGTGELFF.

V gene TRBV6-5 combines with J gene TRBJ2-7, with 8 bases aligning to TRBD1. Germline V lookup: CDR1 MNHEY, CDR2 SVGAGI. The CDR3 contains 15 residues. The ends lost 0 bases at V and 3 bases at J; junction bases unmatched: 4. The CDR3 protein is CASSYSRTGLYEQYF. The CDR3 DNA reads TGTGCCAGCAGTTACTCCCGGACAGGGCTCTACGAGCAGTACTTC.

This clone was observed a few times. The rearrangement uses TRBV7-9 and TRBJ2-1, with 10 bases fitting TRBD2. The V segment lost 5 bases and the J segment 10 bases; nucleotides outside the gene matches: 11. This CDR3 is 15 amino acids long. Germline CDR1 and CDR2: SEHNR and FQNEAQ (reference sequence). The CDR3 DNA sequence: TGTGCCAGCAGCCCGGGACTAGCGTTGGTTAGGGAGCAGTTCTTC. This sequence encodes CASSPGLALVREQFF.

This rearrangement joins TRBV6-2 or TRBV6-3 to TRBJ2-4; D ambiguous. CDR1 and CDR2 from the germline V gene are MNHEY and SVGEGT. CDR3 size: 15 residues. Trimming took 1 base from V and 8 from J, leaving 15 bases between them. CDR3 nucleotide sequence: TGTGCCAGCAGTTACTTCGGATACCCAAGCGACATTCAGTACTTC. Translating it yields CASSYFGYPSDIQYF.

This rearrangement joins TRBV18 to TRBJ1-2; no clear D gene. Germline-derived CDR1 and CDR2 are KGHSH and LQKENI. CDR3 size: 12 residues. Trimming pared 3 bases from V and 5 bases from J, leaving 7 bases between. The CDR3 reads CASSPYEYGYTF. The CDR3 nucleotides are TGTGCCAGCTCACCGTATGAGTATGGCTACACCTTC.

The CDR3 loop reads CASSLPRTSGDEQYF. The CDR3 nucleotides read TGCGCCAGCAGCTTGCCCCGGACTAGCGGGGACGAGCAGTACTTC. The chain links TRBV5-1 to TRBJ2-7; TRBD2 aligns across 12 bases. The CDR3 extends over 15 amino acids. The ends lost 1 base at V and 5 bases at J; junction bases unmatched: 4. Germline-derived CDR1 and CDR2 are SGHRS and YFSETQ.

The chain employs TRBV5-1 and TRBJ2-1; D is ambiguous. With 3 bases removed from V and 7 bases from J, the gap between germline ends came to 17 bases. CDR1 is SGHRS, CDR2 YFSETQ, per germline. This CDR3 has 15 residues. The CDR3 loop is CASSSPLDSRNEQFF. The DNA of the CDR3 is TGCGCCAGCAGCTCCCCCCTGGATAGCCGGAATGAGCAGTTCTTC.

The V gene is TRBV11-2, the J gene TRBJ2-1, with 11 nucleotides matching TRBD2. The CDR3 totals 14 residues. After removal of 5 bases from V and 8 bases from J, the junction contained 5 bases not matched to a gene. Germline V gene lookup returns CDR1 SGHAT and CDR2 FQNNGV. The CDR3 loop reads CASSPGTSGYEQFF. As DNA, the CDR3 is TGTGCCAGCAGCCCCGGGACTAGCGGATATGAGCAGTTCTTC.

The rearrangement joins TRBV6-5 to TRBJ2-7; the D is unclear. The germline V gene has CDR1 MNHEY and CDR2 SVGAGI. CDR3 length equals 12 residues. V lost 8 bases, J lost 6 bases, and 14 bases lay in between. This CDR3 is CASSLGAAEQYF. CDR3 DNA sequence: TGTGCCAGCTCCTTAGGAGCAGCCGAGCAGTACTTC.

This clone was counted between two and nine times. This chain joins TRBV5-1 and TRBJ1-1; possibly TRBD1 for D (6 bases). V was cut by 4 bases and J by 5 bases, with 18 bases left in between. The germline gives CDR1 SGHRS, CDR2 YFSETQ. The CDR3 is 15 residues long. This CDR3 is CASSRTTGRGTEAFF. CDR3 DNA sequence: TGCGCCAGCAGCAGGACTACAGGGAGGGGGACTGAAGCTTTCTTT.

This chain uses TRBV19 with TRBJ2-1; 9 bases fit TRBD2. This CDR3 is 18 amino acids long. J was trimmed by 6 bases and V by 7 bases; bases with no gene match: 19. The germline V gene has CDR1 LNHDA and CDR2 SQIVND (reference sequence). The CDR3 sequence is CASMGGGLVAGVGNEQFF. DNA of the CDR3: TGTGCCAGTATGGGGGGGGGACTGGTAGCGGGAGTTGGCAATGAGCAGTTCTTC.

The chain carries TRBV9 and TRBJ2-3; D not resolved. In germline, CDR1 is SGDLS, CDR2 YYNGEE. V was cut by 0 bases and J by 0 bases, with 5 bases left in between. This CDR3 is built from 14 residues. CDR3 DNA: TGTGCCAGCAGCGTAGTGTCGAGCACAGATACGCAGTATTTT. This codes for CASSVVSSTDTQYF.